This T cell receptor (beta chain) was recorded in a study of response to subunit inactivated influenza vaccine. The length of the CDR3 is 14 residues. CDR1 is SGHRS and CDR2 is YFSETQ in the germline V gene. V lost 0 bases and J lost 6, with 11 bases in between. This clonotype was detected only a few times. Its antigen is still unknown. Findings and limits, study-wide: Authors suggested few new T cells are recruited by each seasonal influenza vaccination.

TCRdb reprocessed the RT-PCR reads via MiXCR and lists one record per CDR3 protein. This table holds around 530,000 distinct CDR3 sequences, approximately 15% found once. This chain uses TRBV5-1 with TRBJ2-3; D unresolved. The sequence was obtained from a man aged 45 to 70 who received an inactivated influenza vaccine. The input for sequencing was CD4+ T cells sorted from PBMCs, taken about 24 months after vaccination. The CDR3 region has the DNA TGCGCCAGCAGCTTGGAGGCCCGCAGGGATACGCAGTATTTT. Its protein is CASSLEARRDTQYF.